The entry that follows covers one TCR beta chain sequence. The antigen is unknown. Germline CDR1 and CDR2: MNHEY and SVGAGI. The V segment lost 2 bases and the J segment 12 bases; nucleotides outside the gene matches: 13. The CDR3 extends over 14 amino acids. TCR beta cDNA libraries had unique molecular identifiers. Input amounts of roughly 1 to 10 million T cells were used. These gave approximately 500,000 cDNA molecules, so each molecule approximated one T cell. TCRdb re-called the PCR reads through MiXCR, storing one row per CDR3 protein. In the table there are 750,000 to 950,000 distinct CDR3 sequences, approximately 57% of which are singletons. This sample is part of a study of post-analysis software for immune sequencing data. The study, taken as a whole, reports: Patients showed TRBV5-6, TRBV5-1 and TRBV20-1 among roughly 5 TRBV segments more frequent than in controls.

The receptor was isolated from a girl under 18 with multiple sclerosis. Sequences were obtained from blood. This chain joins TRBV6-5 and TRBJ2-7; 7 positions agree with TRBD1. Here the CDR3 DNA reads TGTGCCAGCAGTTACACCCCATTAGGACAGGCTCGGTACTTC. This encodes CASSYTPLGQARYF.